The clone carrying this T cell receptor (beta chain) has ten or more counts. Its target is not known. This record belongs to a study of T-cell reconstitution after alpha-beta-depleted transplantation in children. Germline V gene lookup returns CDR1 ENHRY and CDR2 SYGVKD. V trimming: 8 bases; J trimming: 5 bases; junction bases outside the gene matches: 12. CDR3 size: 17 residues. Study observations and caveats: About two months after transplant, alpha-beta T cells reportedly came from several hundred expanded graft clones.

The authors prepared the TCRbeta library with unique molecular identifiers. From the PCR reads, TCRdb called clonotypes with MiXCR, one entry per CDR3 protein. This table has roughly 200,000 distinct CDR3 sequences, approximately 6.9% appearing once. The chain joins TRBV10-3 to TRBJ2-3, with 14 bases aligning to TRBD2. Sample: PBMCs, taken before TCRalphabeta/CD19-depleted stem cell transplant. The receptor was derived from a boy aged 2-9 years with acute lymphoblastic leukemia, due to receive a stem cell transplant. In nucleotides, the CDR3 is TGTGCCATCGGACGGGGACTAGCGGGAGTAAGTGGAGATACGCAGTATTTT. This codes for CAIGRGLAGVSGDTQYF.